A selection of T cell receptor beta chains follows, all from one sample in a study of T cells expressing NK-cell markers. TCRdb re-analyzed the 5' RACE reads; it lists each CDR3 protein once, without DNA. The table lists some 460,000 distinct CDR3 sequences, with roughly 1.4% in the top ten. What was sequenced was blood T cells: a sorted CD56 or NKG2C T cell subset, CD4+ or CD8+ T cells, or bulk PBMC T cells (not recorded which). Every receptor here comes from a woman between 45 and 60 years old in good health. CDR3s include the opening cysteine and the closing phenylalanine or tryptophan. Each record gives: V gene, J gene, CDR3 protein.

v_gene: TRBV18; j_gene: TRBJ1-3; CDR3aa: CASSPIPQSSGNTIYF
v_gene: TRBV12-3/TRBV12-4; j_gene: TRBJ2-1; CDR3aa: CASSLLAISYNEQFF
v_gene: TRBV12-3/TRBV12-4; j_gene: TRBJ2-5; CDR3aa: CASSLGGVGTGTQYF
v_gene: TRBV18; j_gene: TRBJ2-7; CDR3aa: CASSPSGPHYEQYF
v_gene: TRBV7-3; j_gene: TRBJ2-5; CDR3aa: CASSLGGPLQRIETQYF
v_gene: TRBV7-8; j_gene: TRBJ1-5; CDR3aa: CASSLISGSQQPQHF
v_gene: TRBV7-8; j_gene: TRBJ1-1; CDR3aa: CASSLVLGRRTEAFF
v_gene: TRBV5-1; j_gene: TRBJ2-1; CDR3aa: CASTPQGGLGNEQFF
v_gene: TRBV3-1; j_gene: TRBJ2-3; CDR3aa: CASSQGRQNPQYF
v_gene: TRBV6-5; j_gene: TRBJ2-7; CDR3aa: CASSSRQVPGHEQYF
v_gene: TRBV6-5; j_gene: TRBJ2-7; CDR3aa: CASSYVGQGFEQYF
v_gene: TRBV20-1; j_gene: TRBJ2-3; CDR3aa: CSARVPTYTQYF
v_gene: TRBV2; j_gene: TRBJ2-5; CDR3aa: CASTRDLQETQYF
v_gene: TRBV5-1; j_gene: TRBJ1-3; CDR3aa: CASSLFAESSSGNTIYF
v_gene: TRBV3-1; j_gene: TRBJ2-3; CDR3aa: CASSQVSGLSTGDTQYF
v_gene: TRBV4-1; j_gene: TRBJ2-2; CDR3aa: CASSQAEGQISNTGELFF
v_gene: TRBV29-1; j_gene: TRBJ1-4; CDR3aa: CSVGQGTWNEKLFF
v_gene: TRBV5-1; j_gene: TRBJ1-2; CDR3aa: CASSDSRHLGGYGYTF